The 23 T cell receptor beta chains below all came from one sample that was sequenced in a study of control samples from healthy donors and cancer patients. Here immunoSEQ multiplex PCR was the method, and the copy in TCRdb shows in-frame clones only, minus some. The repertoire has 130,000 or so clones, roughly 88% of them found once; the top ten carry roughly 3.2%. Input material: blood. These receptors all stem from a man aged 45-65 years in good health.

This clone showed up just a few times. Distinct nucleotide sequences in the sample also encode this CDR3. The chain uses TRBV7-9 and TRBJ2-7, with unresolved D. CDR1 and CDR2 (germline): SEHNR, FQNEAQ (reference sequence). Deletions cut 1 base from V and 6 bases from J, with 7 bases between. CDR3 size: 12 residues. Written as DNA, the CDR3 is TGTGCCAGCAGCTTAGACCCTTCCGAGCAGTACTTC. This encodes CASSLDPSEQYF.

The chain couples TRBV7-3 to TRBJ1-2; 7 bases match TRBD1. Germline V gene sequence: CDR1 SGHTA, CDR2 FQGTGA. The V gene end was trimmed by 5 bases and the J gene end by 2 bases; junction bases not matched to a gene: 17. The length of the CDR3 is 18 residues. The CDR3 sequence: CASSPGGTASLLNYGYTF. CDR3 in DNA: TGTGCCAGCAGCCCAGGGGGGACAGCTTCACTCTTAAACTATGGCTACACCTTC. The full variable domain, with the rest looked up from reference TRBV7-3 and TRBJ1-2, is GAGVSQTPSNKVTEKGKYVELRCDPISGHTALYWYRQSLGQGPEFLIYFQGTGAADDSGLPNDRFFAVRPEGSVSTLKIQRTERGDSAVYLCASSPGGTASLLNYGYTFGSGTRLTVV.

V is TRBV15 and J is TRBJ2-7; D is unresolved. Between the trimmed V and J ends, which lost 0 bases and 3 bases, there was a span of 9 bases. CDR3 length: 14 residues. Germline assignment: CDR1 LNHNV and CDR2 YYDKDF (reference sequence). The CDR3 DNA is TGTGCCACCAGCAGAGAACTTAAGAGCTACGAGCAGTACTTC. Protein product: CATSRELKSYEQYF.

J is TRBJ2-5 and V is TRBV24-1, with D perhaps TRBD2 (6 bases). Between the trimmed V and J ends, which lost 0 bases and 14 bases, there was a span of 12 bases. This CDR3 has 12 amino acids. CDR1 and CDR2 (germline): KGHDR, SFDVKD. The CDR3 spells CATSDLAGTEYF. The CDR3 DNA sequence: TGTGCCACCAGTGATTTGGCAGGGACTGAATACTTC.

The chain is built from TRBV7-9 and TRBJ2-3; D call uncertain. The CDR3 totals 12 residues. V lost 5 bases and J lost 2, with 5 bases in between. The germline CDR1 and CDR2 sequences are SEHNR and FQNEAQ (reference sequence). The CDR3 DNA follows: TGTGCCAGCAGCATCGACACAGATACGCAGTATTTT. Encoded protein: CASSIDTDTQYF. Together with reference TRBV7-9 and TRBJ2-3, the CDR3 gives the full variable domain: DTGVSQNPRHKITKRGQNVTFRCDPISEHNRLYWYRQTLGQGPEFLTYFQNEAQLEKSRLLSDRFSAERPKGSFSTLEIQRTEQGDSAMYLCASSIDTDTQYFGPGTRLTVL.

This chain connects TRBV27 to TRBJ2-2, with 7 positions matching TRBD2. This CDR3 has 15 residues. In germline, CDR1 is MNHEY, CDR2 SMNVEV (reference sequence). Trimming at V came to 3 bases and at J to 0 bases, leaving 1 base not matched to a gene. CDR3 nucleotide sequence: TGTGCCAGCAGTTTTGGACTAGCGAACACCGGGGAGCTGTTTTTT. Encoded protein: CASSFGLANTGELFF.

The chain combines TRBV3-1 (or the pseudogene TRBV3-2) with TRBJ2-3; 8 bases align to TRBD2. V shed 5 bases, J shed 2 bases, and the junction held 12 bases outside the gene matches. The length of the CDR3 is 17 residues. Germline CDR1 is LGHDT and CDR2 is YNNKEL (reference sequence). The CDR3 here is CASSDIVAGRDTDTQYF. Here the CDR3 DNA reads TGTGCCAGCAGCGATATTGTAGCGGGGAGGGACACAGATACGCAGTATTTT.

The chain employs TRBV3-1 (or the pseudogene TRBV3-2) and TRBJ2-7, with a weak D call TRBD1 (5 bases). The CDR3 has 15 residues. The germline V and J ends were trimmed by 1 base and 2 bases, with 12 bases remaining between them. Germline CDR1 LGHDT, CDR2 YNNKEL (reference sequence). The CDR3 DNA is TGTGCCAGCAGCCAAGGGACATCCAGTACCTACGAGCAGTACTTC. This codes for CASSQGTSSTYEQYF.

The chain employs TRBV30 and TRBJ1-2; no reliable D call. Germline V gene sequence: CDR1 GTSNPN, CDR2 SVGIG (reference sequence). This CDR3 contains 13 residues. The V end lost 2 bases, the J end lost 4 bases, and 11 bases lay between the germline ends. In nucleotides, the CDR3 is TGTGCCTGGAGTCCGACCCTCTCCTATGGCTACACCTTC. Its translation: CAWSPTLSYGYTF.

This rearrangement joins TRBV4-1 to TRBJ1-3, with D unresolved. Germline V gene data show CDR1 as MGHRA and CDR2 as YSYEKL. The CDR3 is made up of 15 amino acids. V lost 1 base and J 3 bases, leaving 10 bases between the germline ends. The CDR3 loop reads CASSQGVGSGNTIYF. The CDR3 DNA follows: TGCGCCAGCAGCCAAGGGGTTGGGAGTGGAAACACCATATATTTT.

This clone came up once. The J gene is TRBJ2-5, the V gene TRBV3-1 (or the pseudogene TRBV3-2), with 7 bases fitting TRBD2. V lost 4 bases to trimming and J lost 7 bases; unmatched junction nucleotides: 6. Germline values: CDR1 LGHDT, CDR2 YNNKEL (reference sequence). This CDR3 contains 13 residues. In DNA form, the CDR3 reads TGTGCCAGCAGCCCTAGCGGCGTTGGGACCCAGTACTTC. It specifies CASSPSGVGTQYF.

CDR3 sequence (DNA): TGTGCCTGGAGCCTCGGACTAGCGGGGATAGAGACCCAGTACTTC. It translates to CAWSLGLAGIETQYF. This chain uses TRBV30 with TRBJ2-5, with 12 nucleotides matching TRBD2. This CDR3 is built from 15 residues. V shed 3 bases and J 4 bases; nucleotides not matched to a gene: 6. Germline values: CDR1 GTSNPN, CDR2 SVGIG (reference sequence).

The chain employs TRBV5-4 and TRBJ2-5, with 9 bases matching TRBD2. Germline trimming cut 0 bases from V and 1 base from J; bases unmatched to any gene: 4. Germline V gene lookup returns CDR1 SGHNT and CDR2 YYREEE (reference sequence). The CDR3 is 16 residues long. CDR3 protein: CASSLAPRGGQETQYF. In nucleotides, the CDR3 is TGTGCCAGCAGCTTGGCCCCGCGGGGGGGCCAAGAGACCCAGTACTTC.

The V and J genes are TRBV28 and TRBJ2-1; either TRBD1 or TRBD2 may supply D (6 bases each). Trimming removed 2 bases at V and 8 bases at J, with 22 bases between. Germline V gene sequence: CDR1 MDHEN, CDR2 SYDVKM. This CDR3 region has 17 residues. CDR3 loop: CASSLIGGGRGGDEQFF. In DNA form, the CDR3 reads TGTGCCAGCAGTTTAATCGGGGGAGGCAGGGGTGGAGATGAGCAGTTCTTC. The full variable domain, rest sourced from reference TRBV28 and TRBJ2-1, is DVKVTQSSRYLVKRTGEKVFLECVQDMDHENMFWYRQDPGLGLRLIYFSYDVKMKEKGDIPEGYSVSREKKERFSLILESASTNQTSMYLCASSLIGGGRGGDEQFFGPGTRLTVL.

The rearrangement joins TRBV29-1 to TRBJ1-4; D perhaps matches TRBD1 (5 bases). This CDR3 is 13 amino acids long. Germline lookup yields CDR1 SQVTM and CDR2 ANQGSEA. With 7 bases removed from V and 3 bases from J, the gap between germline ends came to 12 bases. The CDR3 sequence: CSAPGVSNEKLFF. The CDR3 DNA reads as TGCAGCGCCCCGGGGGTCTCTAATGAAAAACTGTTTTTT.

The rearrangement joins TRBV4-1 to TRBJ1-2; weak D call: TRBD1 (5 bases). From germline, CDR1 is MGHRA and CDR2 YSYEKL. The CDR3 totals 16 residues. V was clipped by 3 bases and J by 8 bases, with 22 bases between them. CDR3 in DNA: TGCGCCAGCAGCCAGTCCGTAGCGTCAGGGAGGGTAGGCTACACCTTC. Translating gives CASSQSVASGRVGYTF.

The V gene is TRBV19, the J gene TRBJ1-5, with 10 nucleotides matching TRBD1. The trim removed 3 bases at V and 13 bases at J, leaving 3 bases unmatched. The CDR3 loop spans 12 amino acids. Germline CDR1 LNHDA, CDR2 SQIVND (reference sequence). The CDR3 sequence is CASSIGTGVQHF. CDR3 DNA: TGTGCCAGTAGTATTGGGACAGGGGTTCAGCATTTT.

This rearrangement joins TRBV5-1 to TRBJ1-1, with 7 bases identical to TRBD1. J gave up 3 bases and V 6 bases, and 8 bases lay outside the gene matches. The CDR3 contains 14 residues. Germline loops: CDR1 SGHRS, CDR2 YFSETQ. CDR3 region: CASTRQGRDTEAFF. CDR3 sequence (DNA): TGCGCCAGCACCCGACAGGGTAGAGACACTGAAGCTTTCTTT.

The genes are TRBV14 and TRBJ1-6; D is perhaps TRBD1 (6 bases). V lost 1 base to trimming and J lost 8 bases, with 12 bases between them. The CDR3 has 15 amino acids. Germline V gene lookup returns CDR1 SGHDN and CDR2 FVKESK. DNA of the CDR3: TGTGCCAGCAGCCAAGTTGGCAGGGGAGATTCACCCCTCCACTTT. This gives the protein CASSQVGRGDSPLHF.

The genes are TRBV30 and TRBJ1-5; tentatively, D is TRBD1 (6 bases). This CDR3 contains 15 residues. V lost 2 bases to trimming and J lost 2 bases, with 13 bases between them. Per germline, CDR1 GTSNPN and CDR2 SVGIG (reference sequence). CDR3 sequence: CAWSPPPGGNQPQHF. The CDR3 nucleotides are TGTGCCTGGAGTCCCCCGCCAGGGGGCAATCAGCCCCAGCATTTT.

V and J are TRBV6-2 or TRBV6-3 and TRBJ1-5; no firm D call. From germline, CDR1 is MNHEY and CDR2 SVGEGT. This CDR3 has 13 residues. V lost 2 bases, J lost 4 bases, and 6 bases lay in between. CDR3 sequence reads: CASSYPNNQPQHF. CDR3 sequence (DNA): TGTGCCAGCAGTTACCCAAATAATCAGCCCCAGCATTTT.

The gene calls are TRBV7-3 and TRBJ2-7; 10 bases match TRBD1. Unmatched junction bases numbered 9, after V lost 5 bases and J lost 5 bases. Germline values: CDR1 SGHTA, CDR2 FQGTGA. CDR3 length: 15 amino acids. CDR3 residues: CASSLRGTGVDEQYF. CDR3 DNA: TGTGCCAGCAGCCTAAGGGGGACAGGGGTCGACGAGCAGTACTTC. Full variable domain (rest looked up from reference TRBV7-3 and TRBJ2-7): GAGVSQTPSNKVTEKGKYVELRCDPISGHTALYWYRQSLGQGPEFLIYFQGTGAADDSGLPNDRFFAVRPEGSVSTLKIQRTERGDSAVYLCASSLRGTGVDEQYFGPGTRLTVT.

V gene TRBV7-3 combines with J gene TRBJ2-2; 9 bases agree with TRBD2. Germline loops: CDR1 SGHTA, CDR2 FQGTGA. This CDR3 has 16 amino acids. V gave up 4 bases and J gave up 5 bases; unmatched junction bases: 8. This CDR3 is CASSSTGTSKTGELFF. The CDR3 nucleotides are TGTGCCAGCAGCTCGACCGGGACTAGCAAGACCGGGGAGCTGTTTTTT. Based on the CDR3 plus reference TRBV7-3 and TRBJ2-2, the full variable domain is GAGVSQTPSNKVTEKGKYVELRCDPISGHTALYWYRQSLGQGPEFLIYFQGTGAADDSGLPNDRFFAVRPEGSVSTLKIQRTERGDSAVYLCASSSTGTSKTGELFFGEGSRLTVL.